This record concerns one T cell receptor (beta chain) sequence. Its specificity is not known. The data stem from a study of CD4 T cells in relation to SARS-CoV-2 and coronaviruses. Study information: TCR beta CDR3s were sequenced after roughly nine-day antigen culture of PBMCs. The negative reference was HIV-1 Nef peptide pool or peptide-free culture.

TCRdb keeps only in-frame clones here, not all; method: immunoSEQ multiplex PCR. The data hold 20,000 to 25,000 clones, with more than 60% observed a single time. CD4+ T cells from unexposed donors were obtained before the COVID-19 pandemic (2011-2018). The cells were cultured for less than twelve days before CD4+ T cells were isolated. Cells permitting, SARS-CoV-2 S/N and four cold-coronavirus spikes were tested on unexposed-donor CD4+ T cells. V was trimmed by 5 bases and J by 2 bases, leaving 10 bases between them. CDR1 and CDR2 from the germline V gene are LNHDA and SQIVND (reference sequence). This CDR3 comprises 14 residues.

The sequenced sample consisted of CD4+ T cells from PBMCs, cultured in vitro. The V and J genes are TRBV19 and TRBJ1-5; the D gene is possibly TRBD1 (6 bases). This TCR came from a human donor in good health. The CDR3 is CASSVQGGNQPQHF. CDR3 DNA sequence: TGTGCCAGTAGTGTACAGGGAGGCAATCAGCCCCAGCATTTT.